These 18 T cell receptor beta chains originate from one sample sequenced in a study of regulatory T cells in long-lasting Graves disease. The time point denotes: newly diagnosed GD, antithyroid drugs for less than 3 months. Making the TCR library involved RNA that had been extracted from PBMCs. Sequencing libraries for TCR beta were prepared with iRepertoire HTBI primers and Arm-PCR of CDR3 regions. TCRdb redid the calling of the multiplex PCR reads with MiXCR, one entry per CDR3 protein. The sample includes 400,000 to 550,000 distinct CDR3 sequences, about 15% of them seen just once. The sample also formed part of further work on T cells in Graves' hyperthyroidism and ophthalmopathy.

The specimen comprised peripheral blood mononuclear cells (PBMCs), sampled at new diagnosis, from a patient treated with antithyroid drugs. These receptors were collected from a woman in her 30s with Graves disease.

V gene TRBV19 combines with J gene TRBJ2-2, with D possibly being TRBD1 (6 bases). Germline V gene data show CDR1 as LNHDA and CDR2 as SQIVND (reference sequence). The CDR3 is 13 residues long. The V and J ends lost 10 bases and 5 bases respectively, with 14 bases between them. The CDR3 loop is CATNSGETGELFF. In DNA form, the CDR3 reads TGTGCCACTAATTCAGGGGAAACCGGGGAGCTGTTTTTT.

This clonotype was observed a few times. The V gene is TRBV10-3, the J gene TRBJ1-1, with 7 positions matching TRBD1. V trimming: 5 bases; J trimming: 0 bases; junction bases outside the gene matches: 9. Germline CDR1 is ENHRY and CDR2 is SYGVKD. This CDR3 has 16 residues. CDR3 residues: CAISYGTANMNTEAFF. CDR3 in DNA: TGTGCCATCAGTTATGGGACAGCCAACATGAACACTGAAGCTTTCTTT.

The chain joins TRBV6-5 to TRBJ2-7, with D unclear. V lost 2 bases and J lost 1, with 9 bases in between. The germline V gene has CDR1 MNHEY and CDR2 SVGAGI. CDR3 size: 14 residues. CDR3 sequence reads: CASSYEAISYEQYF. CDR3 bases: TGTGCCAGCAGTTACGAAGCGATTTCCTACGAGCAGTACTTC.

The gene calls are TRBV25-1 and TRBJ2-1; 9 nucleotides agree with TRBD2. The DNA end is more similar to TRBJ2-5, so the J call may be wrong. The CDR3 extends over 16 amino acids. Looked up from germline, CDR1 is MGHDK and CDR2 is SYGVNS. The CDR3 region has the DNA TGTGCCAGCAGCGAAGGGGCGCTAGCGGGGAAAGAGACCCAGTACTTC. Translation gives CASSEGALAGKETQYF.

This chain joins TRBV10-2 and TRBJ1-3; D uncertain. CDR1 is WSHSY, CDR2 SAAADI, per germline. The CDR3 is 14 residues long. V gave up 6 bases and J gave up 1 base, with 10 bases separating them. The CDR3: CASRDHRSGNTIYF. DNA of the CDR3: TGCGCCAGCAGGGACCATCGGTCTGGAAACACCATATATTTT.

This clonotype was observed a handful of times. The rearrangement uses TRBV6-1 and TRBJ2-3; 13 nucleotides align to TRBD2. The CDR3 runs 17 residues. Germline CDR1 reads MNHNS; CDR2 reads SASEGT. The V and J ends lost 3 bases and 0 bases, in that order; junction bases with no gene match: 3. The CDR3 region has the DNA TGTGCCAGCAGTGAGACTAGCGGGAGGAAAAGCACAGATACGCAGTATTTT. Translating it yields CASSETSGRKSTDTQYF.

This clonotype was counted between two and nine times. V and J are TRBV5-6 and TRBJ2-3, with 8 positions matching TRBD2. The CDR3 extends over 19 amino acids. The trim removed 4 bases at V and 8 bases at J, leaving 24 bases unmatched. CDR1 is SGHDT and CDR2 is YYEEEE in the germline V gene. CDR3 loop: CASSANLLTKTGGHFTQYF. The CDR3 DNA is TGTGCCAGCAGCGCCAACCTCCTCACAAAGACGGGGGGGCACTTTACGCAGTATTTT.

This clonotype was detected a few times. V usage is TRBV13 and J usage is TRBJ1-2, with TRBD1 identical over 7 bases. The CDR3 is made up of 16 amino acids. The junction had 10 bases not matched to a gene; V was cut back by 2 bases and J by 4 bases. Germline V CDR1 and CDR2: PRHDT, FYEKMQ (reference sequence). In nucleotides, the CDR3 is TGTGCCAGCAGCTTAAAAGCCTCCGGGACAGCCTATGGCTACACCTTC. Translated, it gives CASSLKASGTAYGYTF.

In its sample, this clonotype was seen a few times. This chain links TRBV13 with TRBJ2-1; 9 bases map to TRBD1. The CDR3 loop spans 14 amino acids. The germline gives CDR1 PRHDT, CDR2 FYEKMQ (reference sequence). J was trimmed by 4 bases and V by 4 bases; bases with no gene match: 2. CDR3 sequence: CASSSDRGYNEQFF. CDR3 nucleotides: TGTGCCAGCAGCTCGGACAGGGGATACAATGAGCAGTTCTTC.

This clonotype has a count of ten or more. Here the CDR3 reads CASRPGTEAFF. In DNA form, the CDR3 reads TGTGCCAGCAGACCGGGCACTGAAGCTTTCTTT. The chain links TRBV12-3 or TRBV12-4 to TRBJ1-1; D remains ambiguous. The germline V and J ends were trimmed by 6 bases and 4 bases, with 6 bases remaining between them. This CDR3 comprises 11 residues.

This clonotype was detected ten times or more. The chain recombines TRBV5-6 with TRBJ1-1; D call uncertain. CDR1 is SGHDT, CDR2 YYEEEE, per germline. CDR3 length equals 13 residues. V lost 4 bases to trimming and J lost 3 bases, with 10 bases between them. The CDR3 loop is CASSPRRDTEAFF. CDR3 nucleotides: TGTGCCAGCAGCCCACGACGGGACACTGAAGCTTTCTTT.

This clonotype was picked up many times. The chain recombines TRBV12-5 with TRBJ1-1, with D unresolved. Germline V CDR1 and CDR2: LGHNT, FRNRAP. The ends were cut back, 5 bases at V and 4 bases at J, with 17 bases in the middle. The CDR3 has 15 residues. As DNA, the CDR3 is TGTGCTAGTGGTAACTACCCCAGCGAGGTCACTGAAGCTTTCTTT. It is translated as CASGNYPSEVTEAFF. The full variable domain, with the rest looked up from reference TRBV12-5 and TRBJ1-1, is DARVTQTPRHKVTEMGQEVTMRCQPILGHNTVFWYRQTMMQGLELLAYFRNRAPLDDSGMPKDRFSAEMPDATLATLKIQPSEPRDSAVYFCASGNYPSEVTEAFFGQGTRLTVV.

This clonotype was observed a few times. The chain recombines TRBV25-1 with TRBJ1-6, with unresolved D. The CDR3 has 17 residues. Germline V CDR1 and CDR2: MGHDK, SYGVNS. V shed 1 base and J shed 0 bases, with 10 bases lying between them. This CDR3 reads CASSEFRGSSYNSPLHF. The CDR3 coding sequence is TGTGCCAGCAGTGAATTCCGAGGGAGCTCCTATAATTCACCCCTCCACTTT.

The chain has TRBV25-1 and TRBJ2-1; no reliable D call. V was cut by 2 bases and J by 1 base, with 6 bases left in between. The length of the CDR3 is 14 residues. Germline-derived CDR1 and CDR2 are MGHDK and SYGVNS. CDR3 sequence: CASSEPWSYNEQFF. In DNA, the CDR3 is TGTGCCAGCAGTGAACCCTGGTCCTACAATGAGCAGTTCTTC.

The rearrangement links TRBV24-1 to TRBJ1-5, with 7 bases that match TRBD1. The CDR3 is made up of 16 amino acids. CDR1 is KGHDR, CDR2 SFDVKD, per germline. With V trimmed by 3 bases and J by 3 bases, 7 bases remained unmatched. The CDR3, as DNA: TGTGCCACCAGTGATGGTAGACAGGGTTCCAATCAGCCCCAGCATTTT. Protein: CATSDGRQGSNQPQHF.

This clonotype was seen more than once but under ten times. The rearrangement joins TRBV18 to TRBJ2-5; 8 positions match TRBD2. The CDR3 length is 17 residues. The germline gives CDR1 KGHSH, CDR2 LQKENI. With V trimmed by 4 bases and J by 3 bases, 13 bases remained unmatched. DNA for the CDR3: TGTGCCAGCTCACGAGCGGGAGTTACTCCTTGGGAAGAGACCCAGTACTTC. Translating gives CASSRAGVTPWEETQYF.

This chain joins TRBV6-1 and TRBJ2-1; 13 bases map to TRBD2. The CDR3 has 20 amino acids. V lost 7 bases and J lost 2; bases outside the gene matches: 17. Germline CDR1 MNHNS, CDR2 SASEGT. CDR3 loop: CASTTPLGRTSGRTYNEQFF. CDR3 nucleotides: TGTGCCAGCACCACACCCCTCGGCAGGACTAGCGGGAGAACCTACAATGAGCAGTTCTTC.

This clonotype was detected many times. The germline gene is not matched at one end of the junction; a read error may be the cause. The J gene is TRBJ2-5, the V gene TRBV2; D may be TRBD1 (6 bases). Germline CDR1 SNHLY, CDR2 FYNNEI. The CDR3 is 13 amino acids. The CDR3, as DNA: TGCGCCAGCTCCGTTACAGGGCAAGAGACCCAGTACTTC. This sequence encodes CASSVTGQETQYF.